This entry lists 5 T cell receptor beta chains sequenced from one sample in a study of a mutant IDH1 vaccine in newly diagnosed glioma. The assay was immunoSEQ multiplex PCR, and TCRdb's table has in-frame clones only and misses some. Of 50,000 to 70,000 clones in the sample, 84% were seen once. Time point described: week 23, last vaccination. Topical imiquimod was applied with each vaccine dose, which held 300 ug of mutant IDH1 20-mer peptide. Which antigens these TCRs recognize remains unknown. The sequences come from PBMCs, collected from a glioma patient whose treatment included an IDH1 peptide vaccine. All receptors derive from a man younger than 35 with glioma.

The V call is TRBV14, the J call TRBJ2-1, with a possible D match to TRBD1 (6 bases). The CDR3 has 13 amino acids. Germline lookup yields CDR1 SGHDN and CDR2 FVKESK. Trimming took 4 bases from V and 6 from J, leaving 10 bases between them. The DNA of the CDR3 is TGTGCCAGCAGCCGCCCCAGGGGCAATGAGCAGTTCTTC. Protein product: CASSRPRGNEQFF. Full variable domain (missing parts from reference TRBV14 and TRBJ2-1): EAGVTQFPSHSVIEKGQTVTLRCDPISGHDNLYWYRRVMGKEIKFLLHFVKESKQDESGMPNNRFLAERTGGTYSTLKVQPAELEDSGVYFCASSRPRGNEQFFGPGTRLTVL.

Here the CDR3 reads CASSLSALGRGLGYEQYF. The CDR3 region has the DNA TGTGCCAGCAGTTTATCCGCCCTGGGCAGGGGCTTGGGCTACGAGCAGTACTTC. This sequence joins TRBV27 and TRBJ2-7; D may be TRBD1 (6 bases). CDR3 length: 18 residues. Per germline, CDR1 MNHEY and CDR2 SMNVEV (reference sequence). The ends were cut back, 0 bases at V and 3 bases at J, with 21 bases in the middle.

This clone appeared once. The chain links TRBV7-2 to TRBJ2-7; possibly TRBD1 for D (6 bases). The ends were cut back, 5 bases at V and 1 base at J, with 12 bases in the middle. The CDR3 is 14 residues long. Per the germline V gene, CDR1 is SGHTA and CDR2 is FQGNSA. CDR3 in amino acids: CASSLPGQSYEQYF. Written as DNA, the CDR3 is TGTGCCAGCAGCCTACCTGGACAGTCCTACGAGCAGTACTTC.

V and J are TRBV18 and TRBJ1-4; D is uncertain. Trimming pared 3 bases from V and 8 bases from J, leaving 13 bases between. Germline V CDR1 and CDR2: KGHSH, LQKENI. The CDR3 has 14 amino acids. The CDR3 reads CASSPPGRPEKLFF. The CDR3 nucleotides are TGTGCCAGCTCACCCCCAGGCCGGCCAGAAAAACTGTTTTTT.

About this clone itself: At one of its ends the junction is not consistent with the germline gene, which may arise from a read error. The V call is TRBV12-5, the J call TRBJ1-2, with D possibly TRBD1 on 6 matching bases. The CDR3 length is 13 residues. The germline V gene has CDR1 LGHNT and CDR2 FRNRAP. CDR3 protein: CASGDGQSKVSGF. The DNA of the CDR3 is TGTGCTAGTGGGGACGGACAGTCGAAGGTCTCGGGTTTC.